This T cell receptor (beta chain) was observed in a study of OX40 agonist ivuxolimab in advanced cancers. Measured with immunoSEQ multiplex PCR; TCRdb has only the in-frame clones, and not every one. This table has roughly 73,000 clones, roughly 80% appearing once. The CDR3 consists of 13 residues. The V gene lost 0 bases and the J gene lost 7 bases, with 10 bases spanning the gap. CDR1 and CDR2 from the germline V gene are SGHRS and YFSETQ. Sequenced material: CD4+ or CD8+ T cells sorted from blood, taken in a trial of the OX40 agonist ivuxolimab. The chain is built from TRBV5-1 and TRBJ1-2; the D is unclear. This TCR came from an adult with an advanced solid tumor such as melanoma, head and neck, liver or kidney cancer. The CDR3 DNA follows: TGCGCCAGCAGCTTGGAGTCTGCTTTTGGCTACACCTTC. Its translation is CASSLESAFGYTF.